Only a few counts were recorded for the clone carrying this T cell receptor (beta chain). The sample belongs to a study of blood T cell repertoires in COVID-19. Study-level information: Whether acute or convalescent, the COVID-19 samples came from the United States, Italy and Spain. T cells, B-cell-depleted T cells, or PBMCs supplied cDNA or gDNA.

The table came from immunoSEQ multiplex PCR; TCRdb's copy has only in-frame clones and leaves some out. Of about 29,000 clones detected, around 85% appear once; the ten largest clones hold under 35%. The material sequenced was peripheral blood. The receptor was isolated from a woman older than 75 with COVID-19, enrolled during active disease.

The CDR3 spells CASGTGAGDEQYF. DNA for the CDR3: TGTGCCAGCGGGACAGGGGCGGGTGACGAGCAGTACTTC. The chain employs TRBV27 and TRBJ2-7; 10 bases match TRBD1. V lost 8 bases and J lost 5; bases outside the gene matches: 6. CDR3 length: 13 residues. Germline CDR1 MNHEY, CDR2 SMNVEV (reference sequence).